The clone carrying this T cell receptor beta chain was found a few times. V gave up 7 bases and J gave up 4 bases, with 9 bases separating them. This CDR3 comprises 13 residues. Germline values: CDR1 SGDLS, CDR2 YYNGEE. These data come from a study of blood T cells in healthy people across ages. Primers used in a second PCR of roughly 6 to 11 cycles were a sample-barcoded 5' primer and a J-beta primer mix. Via MiXCR, TCRdb re-called the 5' RACE reads, giving one row per CDR3 protein. In the table there are 800,000 to 1,300,000 distinct CDR3 sequences, 20% to 25% of which are singletons. These data were likewise used in another study, on T cells of mothers and their children. That source reports: The extracted RNA was employed in its entirety for cDNA synthesis, at roughly 1.5 ug per 15 ul.

This rearrangement joins TRBV9 to TRBJ2-6; no firm D call. This TCR was recovered from a girl aged 2-10 years in good health. What was sequenced was blood. The CDR3 region has the DNA TGTGCCAGCCGGAGTCCGGGGGCCAACGTCCTGACTTTC. This sequence encodes CASRSPGANVLTF.